Sequencing of this T cell receptor (beta chain) was carried out in a study of T cell repertoires in ileal Crohn's disease. The study, taken as a whole, reports: High-frequency clones were more common in sorted CD8 than CD4 cells. Compared with non-smokers, active smokers at surgery showed more clonal expansions.

This table comes from immunoSEQ multiplex PCR, and its TCRdb copy is limited to in-frame clones, with some not included. In the table there are about 2,400 clones, more than 60% of which are singletons. Points on this clone: Its antigen remains unidentified.

The CDR3 has 13 residues. V gave up 6 bases and J gave up 2 bases, with 8 bases separating them. Germline CDR1 reads MGHDK; CDR2 reads SYGVNS. Eligibility required adulthood, ileal or ileocolonic Crohn's disease and indicated ileocolonic resection. The TCR originated in an adult with Crohn's disease. The sample was ileal tissue. The genes are TRBV25-1 and TRBJ2-1, with D possibly being TRBD2 (5 bases). CDR3 bases: TGTGCCAGCAGCCTAGCCCCCTACAATGAGCAGTTCTTC. Its translation: CASSLAPYNEQFF.